These T cell receptor beta chains were read from a single sample in a study of T cell responses to AZD1222 COVID-19 vaccine. The assay was immunoSEQ multiplex PCR, and TCRdb's table has in-frame clones only and misses some. The table lists 150,000 to 200,000 clones, approximately 89% of them singletons, with around 4% in the top ten. This specimen consisted of peripheral blood, obtained on day 0 of AZD1222 vaccination. Receptor source: an adult in good health. CDR3s include the opening cysteine and the closing phenylalanine or tryptophan. A D gene is named only where the DNA matches it firmly. Clone size is shown for a subset of rows, as once, few, many or a class of expanded clone.

clone_size	d_call	v_call	j_call	cdr3_aa	cdr3_nt
.	.	TRBV27	TRBJ1-5	CASSARQEGNQPQHF	TGTGCCAGCAGTGCACGCCAGGAAGGAAATCAGCCCCAGCATTTT
.	.	TRBV27	TRBJ2-3	CASHKGDTQYF	TGTGCCAGCCACAAGGGAGATACGCAGTATTTT
.	.	TRBV3-1/TRBV3-2	TRBJ2-7	CASSQVLGEQYF	TGTGCCAGCAGCCAAGTATTGGGCGAGCAGTACTTC
.	.	TRBV5-5	TRBJ2-7	CASSYRAVGLAEQYF	TGTGCCAGCAGCTATCGGGCTGTCGGCTTGGCGGAGCAGTACTTC
once	TRBD1	TRBV24-1	TRBJ2-7	CATSETGEYEQYF	TGTGCCACCAGTGAGACAGGGGAGTACGAGCAGTACTTC
.	.	TRBV19	TRBJ2-6	CASSIRGPSGANVLTF	TGTGCCAGTAGTATACGAGGGCCGTCTGGGGCCAACGTCCTGACTTTC
.	.	TRBV29-1	TRBJ2-2	CSVEGRGRLGELFF	TGCAGCGTTGAAGGTCGGGGTCGGCTCGGGGAGCTGTTTTTT
.	TRBD1	TRBV29-1	TRBJ1-4	CSVEGDRNREELFF	TGCAGCGTTGAAGGGGACAGGAACAGGGAAGAACTGTTTTTT
.	.	TRBV5-8	TRBJ1-3	CASSLDGGNTIYF	TGTGCCAGCAGCTTGGACGGGGGAAACACCATATATTTT
.	.	TRBV4-1	TRBJ2-7	CASSQGGTYEQYF	TGCGCCAGCAGCCAAGGAGGCACCTACGAGCAGTACTTC
.	.	TRBV9	TRBJ2-3	CASSELGTQYF	TGTGCCAGCAGCGAACTGGGTACGCAGTATTTT
.	TRBD2	TRBV11-1	TRBJ2-1	CASSLATSGRAFGNEQFF	TGTGCCAGCAGCTTAGCGACTAGCGGGAGGGCCTTTGGGAATGAGCAGTTCTTC
.	.	TRBV18	TRBJ2-7	CASSPTSLYEQYF	TGTGCCAGCTCCCCGACAAGTCTATACGAGCAGTACTTC
.	.	TRBV5-4	TRBJ2-2	CASSLPGVRAGTGELFF	TGTGCCAGCAGCTTGCCGGGAGTTAGGGCGGGCACCGGGGAGCTGTTTTTT
.	.	TRBV21-1	TRBJ1-2	CAEPDGNYGYTF	TGTGCCGAACCCGACGGTAACTATGGCTACACCTTC
once	TRBD2	TRBV10-1	TRBJ2-5	CASSKFGLSGRRGETQYF	TGCGCCAGCAGTAAGTTTGGGCTGAGCGGGAGGAGGGGAGAGACCCAGTACTTC
.	TRBD1	TRBV6-1	TRBJ2-7	CASSELGTGGREQYF	TGTGCCAGCAGTGAGTTAGGGACAGGGGGGCGCGAGCAGTACTTC
.	.	TRBV11-2	TRBJ2-7	CASSLGGGTSSYEQYF	TGTGCCAGCAGCTTAGGAGGCGGGACGAGCTCCTACGAGCAGTACTTC
.	.	TRBV30	TRBJ2-7	CAWSARIYTSYEQYF	TGTGCCTGGAGCGCACGGATCTATACCTCCTACGAGCAGTACTTC
.	TRBD1	TRBV28	TRBJ2-2	CASSRGTGNTGELFF	TGTGCCAGCAGTCGCGGGACAGGGAACACCGGGGAGCTGTTTTTT
.	.	TRBV9	TRBJ2-2	CASSVAPNTGELFF	TGTGCCAGCAGCGTAGCGCCGAACACCGGGGAGCTGTTTTTT
.	.	TRBV19	TRBJ2-7	CASSIGSGSHSYEQYF	TGTGCCAGTAGTATAGGATCGGGGAGCCACTCATACGAGCAGTACTTC
.	.	TRBV10-3	TRBJ1-2	CAISESREVDRFYGYTF	TGTGCCATCAGTGAGTCGCGGGAGGTGGACAGATTCTATGGCTACACCTTC
.	TRBD2	TRBV24-1	TRBJ2-1	CATSDSPGLAGYNEQFF	TGTGCCACCAGTGATTCCCCGGGACTAGCGGGGTACAATGAGCAGTTCTTC
.	.	TRBV28	TRBJ2-7	CASGPYEQYF	TGTGCCAGCGGGCCCTACGAGCAGTACTTC
.	.	TRBV4-1	TRBJ2-1	CASSHPPGDTDSPEQFF	TGCGCCAGCAGCCATCCCCCGGGGGACACGGACAGCCCTGAGCAGTTCTTC
.	.	TRBV15	TRBJ1-1	CATSSRGDKTEAFF	TGTGCCACCAGCTCCAGAGGGGATAAGACTGAAGCTTTCTTT
.	.	TRBV5-8	TRBJ1-2	CASSSPQGNTF	TGTGCCAGCAGCTCTCCCCAAGGAAACACCTTC
once	.	TRBV6-1	TRBJ2-7	CASSEGAPYEQYF	TGTGCCAGCAGTGAGGGGGCCCCCTACGAGCAGTACTTC
.	.	TRBV5-1	TRBJ1-1	CASSRVGVDTEAFF	TGCGCCAGCAGCCGGGTTGGGGTCGACACTGAAGCTTTCTTT
.	TRBD1	TRBV10-3	TRBJ1-1	CAISKSGGVTNTEAFF	TGTGCCATCAGTAAATCAGGGGGAGTAACGAACACTGAAGCTTTCTTT
.	.	TRBV28	TRBJ2-3	CASFLRWASGPPYF	TGTGCCAGTTTCCTCCGGTGGGCGAGCGGGCCTCCGTATTTT
once	.	TRBV7-9	TRBJ1-2	CASSWGDGYTF	TGTGCCAGCAGCTGGGGGGACGGCTACACCTTC
.	.	TRBV4-1	TRBJ1-5	CASSQGWGGSNQPQHF	TGCGCCAGCAGCCAGGGGTGGGGAGGTAGCAATCAGCCCCAGCATTTT
.	.	TRBV4-1	TRBJ1-1	CASSRDSNWGTEAFF	TGCGCCAGCAGCCGGGACTCAAACTGGGGGACTGAAGCTTTCTTT
few	.	TRBV19	TRBJ1-2	CASTGNRYGYTF	TGTGCCAGTACCGGGAATCGCTATGGCTACACCTTC
.	.	TRBV24-1	TRBJ2-2	CATSDPGLNTGELFF	TGTGCCACCAGTGATCCTGGACTTAACACCGGGGAGCTGTTTTTT
.	.	TRBV28	TRBJ1-5	CASSSPGQPQHF	TGTGCCAGCAGTTCACCGGGTCAGCCCCAGCATTTT
.	.	TRBV28	TRBJ2-7	CASSLGPQGYEQYF	TGTGCCAGCAGTTTGGGGCCCCAGGGTTACGAGCAGTACTTC
.	.	TRBV9	TRBJ2-5	CASSVRAGKVTETQYF	TGTGCCAGCAGCGTAAGAGCCGGCAAGGTCACAGAGACCCAGTACTTC